This T cell receptor beta chain was profiled in a study of cytomegalovirus exposure and HLA in healthy donors. Germline V gene sequence: CDR1 SGHRS, CDR2 YFSETQ. This CDR3 is built from 15 residues. Trimming took off 0 bases at V and 4 bases at J, with 13 bases between the two ends. In the PCR, 60 Vbeta and 13 Jbeta primers were used. Produced via immunoSEQ multiplex PCR; TCRdb's table is partial and in-frame only. The profile covers some 120,000 clones, with approximately 81% appearing a single time and approximately 3% taken by the ten largest. This clone was recorded once. The receptor was isolated from a woman aged 18-29 years in good health and CMV-seropositive. The chain joins TRBV5-1 to TRBJ1-1, with a possible D match to TRBD1 (5 bases). Specimen: PBMCs. For the CDR3, the DNA is TGCGCCAGCAGCTTGGACCCAGGGATGGGCACTGAAGCTTTCTTT. Translation: CASSLDPGMGTEAFF.